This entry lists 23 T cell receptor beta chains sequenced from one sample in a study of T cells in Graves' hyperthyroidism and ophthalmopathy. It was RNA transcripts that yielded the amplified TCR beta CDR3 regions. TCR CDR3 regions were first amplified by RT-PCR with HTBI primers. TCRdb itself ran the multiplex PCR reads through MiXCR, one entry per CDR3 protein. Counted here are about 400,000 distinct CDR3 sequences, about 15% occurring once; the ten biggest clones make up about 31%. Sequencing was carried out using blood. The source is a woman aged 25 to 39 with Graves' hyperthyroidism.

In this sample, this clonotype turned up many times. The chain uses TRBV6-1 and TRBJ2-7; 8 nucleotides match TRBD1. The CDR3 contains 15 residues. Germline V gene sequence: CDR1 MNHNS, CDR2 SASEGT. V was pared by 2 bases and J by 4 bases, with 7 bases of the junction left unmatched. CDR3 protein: CASSEPGGLGYEQYF. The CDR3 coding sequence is TGTGCCAGCAGTGAACCAGGGGGCCTAGGGTACGAGCAGTACTTC.

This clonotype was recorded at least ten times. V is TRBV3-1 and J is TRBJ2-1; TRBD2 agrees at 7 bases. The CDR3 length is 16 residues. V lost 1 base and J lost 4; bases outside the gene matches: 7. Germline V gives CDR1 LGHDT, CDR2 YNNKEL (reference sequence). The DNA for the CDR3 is TGTGCCAGCAGCCAAGGGGGGGGTAGGGTTTACAATGAGCAGTTCTTC. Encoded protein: CASSQGGGRVYNEQFF.

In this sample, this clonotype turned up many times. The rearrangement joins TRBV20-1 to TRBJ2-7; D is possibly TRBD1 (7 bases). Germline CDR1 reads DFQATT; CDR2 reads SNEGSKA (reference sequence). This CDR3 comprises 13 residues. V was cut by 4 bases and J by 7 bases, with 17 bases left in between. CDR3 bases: TGCAGTGCTATTGGCGCAGGGGGAGGTGAGCAGTACTTC. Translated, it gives CSAIGAGGGEQYF.

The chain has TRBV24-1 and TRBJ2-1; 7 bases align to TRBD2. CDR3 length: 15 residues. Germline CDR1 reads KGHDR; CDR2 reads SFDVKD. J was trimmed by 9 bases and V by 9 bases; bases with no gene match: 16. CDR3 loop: CATEVSGGSKGEQFF. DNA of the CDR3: TGTGCCACCGAAGTATCCGGGGGGAGTAAGGGTGAGCAGTTCTTC.

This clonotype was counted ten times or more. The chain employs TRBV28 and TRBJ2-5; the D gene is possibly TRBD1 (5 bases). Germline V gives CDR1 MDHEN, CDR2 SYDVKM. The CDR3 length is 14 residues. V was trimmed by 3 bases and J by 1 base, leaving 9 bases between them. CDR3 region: CASSLGLTQETQYF. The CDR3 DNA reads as TGTGCCAGCAGTTTGGGGCTGACCCAAGAGACCCAGTACTTC.

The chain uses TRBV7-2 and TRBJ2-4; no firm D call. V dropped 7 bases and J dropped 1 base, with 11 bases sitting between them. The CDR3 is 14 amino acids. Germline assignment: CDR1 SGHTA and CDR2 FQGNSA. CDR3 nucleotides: TGTGCCAGCAATTTTGGGGTGGCCAAAAACATTCAGTACTTC. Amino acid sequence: CASNFGVAKNIQYF.

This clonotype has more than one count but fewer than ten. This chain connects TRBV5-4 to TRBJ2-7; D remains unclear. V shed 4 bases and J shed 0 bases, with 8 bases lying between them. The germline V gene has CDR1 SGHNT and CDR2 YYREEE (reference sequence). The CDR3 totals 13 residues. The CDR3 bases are TGTGCCAGCAGCGAACGGAGCTCCTACGAGCAGTACTTC. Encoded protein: CASSERSSYEQYF.

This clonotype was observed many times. In nucleotides, the CDR3 is TGTGCCAGCAGCTTCAACAGCATGAACACTGAAGCTTTCTTT. Protein sequence: CASSFNSMNTEAFF. The chain combines TRBV7-2 with TRBJ1-1; D not resolved. CDR1 is SGHTA, CDR2 FQGNSA, per germline. Trimming pared 3 bases from V and 0 bases from J, leaving 8 bases between. CDR3 size: 14 residues.

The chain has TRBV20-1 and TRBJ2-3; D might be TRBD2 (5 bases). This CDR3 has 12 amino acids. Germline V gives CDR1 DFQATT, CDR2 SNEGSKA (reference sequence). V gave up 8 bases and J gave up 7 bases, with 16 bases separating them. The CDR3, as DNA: TGCAGTTTCGGACTCCCCCCGAATACGCAGTATTTT. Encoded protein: CSFGLPPNTQYF.

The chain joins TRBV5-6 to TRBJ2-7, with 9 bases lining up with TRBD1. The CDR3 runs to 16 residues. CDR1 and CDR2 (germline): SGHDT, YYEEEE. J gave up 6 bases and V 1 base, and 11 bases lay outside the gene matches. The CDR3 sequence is CASSLISSDRGFEQYF. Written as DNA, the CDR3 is TGTGCCAGCAGCTTGATTTCCTCGGACAGGGGCTTCGAGCAGTACTTC.

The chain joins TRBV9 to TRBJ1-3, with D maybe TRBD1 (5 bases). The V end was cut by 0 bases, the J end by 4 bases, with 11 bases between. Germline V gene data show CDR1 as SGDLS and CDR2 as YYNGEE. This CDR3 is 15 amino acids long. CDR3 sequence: CASSVEGVLGNTIYF. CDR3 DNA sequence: TGTGCCAGCAGCGTAGAAGGGGTTCTGGGAAACACCATATATTTT.

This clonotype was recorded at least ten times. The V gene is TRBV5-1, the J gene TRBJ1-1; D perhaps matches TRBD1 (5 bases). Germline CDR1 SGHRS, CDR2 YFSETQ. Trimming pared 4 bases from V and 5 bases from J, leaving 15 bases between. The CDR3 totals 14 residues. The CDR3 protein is CASSLGGGRTEAFF. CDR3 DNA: TGCGCCAGCAGCCTGGGGGGGGGGAGGACTGAAGCTTTCTTT.

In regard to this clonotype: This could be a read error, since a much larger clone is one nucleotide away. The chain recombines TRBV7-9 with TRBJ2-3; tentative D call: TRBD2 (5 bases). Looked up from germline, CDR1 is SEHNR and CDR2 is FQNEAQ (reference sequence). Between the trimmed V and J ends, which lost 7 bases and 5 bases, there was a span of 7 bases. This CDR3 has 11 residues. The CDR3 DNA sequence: TGTGCCAGCACGGGGTTAGATACGCAGTATTTT. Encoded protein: CASTGLDTQYF.

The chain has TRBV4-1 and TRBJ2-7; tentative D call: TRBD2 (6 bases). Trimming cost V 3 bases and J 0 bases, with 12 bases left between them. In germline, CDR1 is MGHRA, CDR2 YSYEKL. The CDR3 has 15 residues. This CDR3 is CASSQRLGSSYEQYF. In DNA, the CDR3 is TGCGCCAGCAGCCAGCGACTAGGTTCCTCCTACGAGCAGTACTTC.

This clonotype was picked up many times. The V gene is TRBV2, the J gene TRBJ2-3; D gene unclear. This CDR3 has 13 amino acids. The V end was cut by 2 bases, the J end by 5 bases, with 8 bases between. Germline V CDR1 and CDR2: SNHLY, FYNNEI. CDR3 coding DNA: TGTGCCAGCAGTGAATCGGATCTAGATACGCAGTATTTT. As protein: CASSESDLDTQYF.

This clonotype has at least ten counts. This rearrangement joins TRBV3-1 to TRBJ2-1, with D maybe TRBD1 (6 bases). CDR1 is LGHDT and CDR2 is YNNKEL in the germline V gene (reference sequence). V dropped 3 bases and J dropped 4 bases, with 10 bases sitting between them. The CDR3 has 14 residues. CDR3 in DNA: TGTGCCAGCAGCCACAGGGGCGCGTACAATGAGCAGTTCTTC. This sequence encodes CASSHRGAYNEQFF.

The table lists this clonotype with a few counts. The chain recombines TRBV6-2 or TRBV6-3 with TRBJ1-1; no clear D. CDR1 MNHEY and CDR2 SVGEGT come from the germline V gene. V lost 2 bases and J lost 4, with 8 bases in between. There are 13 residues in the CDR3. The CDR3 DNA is TGTGCCAGCAGTTACATGCCAACCACTGAAGCTTTCTTT. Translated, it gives CASSYMPTTEAFF.

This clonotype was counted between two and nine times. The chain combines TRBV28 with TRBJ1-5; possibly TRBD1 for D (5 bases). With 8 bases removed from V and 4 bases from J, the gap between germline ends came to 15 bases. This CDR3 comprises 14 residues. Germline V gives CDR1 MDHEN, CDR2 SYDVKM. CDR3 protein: CASGEVKGNQPQHF. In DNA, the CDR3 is TGTGCCAGCGGAGAGGTCAAGGGGAATCAGCCCCAGCATTTT.

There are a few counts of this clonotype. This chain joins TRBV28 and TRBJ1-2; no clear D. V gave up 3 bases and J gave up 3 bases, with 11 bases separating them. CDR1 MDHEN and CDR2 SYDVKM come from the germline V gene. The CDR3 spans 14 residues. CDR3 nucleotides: TGTGCCAGCAGTTTCCAGAGCGCCCACTATGGCTACACCTTC. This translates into CASSFQSAHYGYTF.

Here the CDR3 reads CAYRAGGNQPQHF. In nucleotides, the CDR3 is TGTGCCTACAGAGCAGGGGGCAATCAGCCCCAGCATTTT. The rearrangement uses TRBV5-4 and TRBJ1-5; possible D gene TRBD1, 6 bases. The CDR3 spans 13 residues. In germline, CDR1 is SGHNT, CDR2 YYREEE (reference sequence). Trimming took off 10 bases at V and 2 bases at J, with 13 bases between the two ends.

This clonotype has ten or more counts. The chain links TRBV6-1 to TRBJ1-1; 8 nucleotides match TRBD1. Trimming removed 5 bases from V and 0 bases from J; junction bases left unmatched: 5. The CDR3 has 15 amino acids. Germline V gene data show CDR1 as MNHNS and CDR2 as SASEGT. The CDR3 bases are TGTGCCAGCAGTCCCGCGACAGGGGTGAACACTGAAGCTTTCTTT. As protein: CASSPATGVNTEAFF.

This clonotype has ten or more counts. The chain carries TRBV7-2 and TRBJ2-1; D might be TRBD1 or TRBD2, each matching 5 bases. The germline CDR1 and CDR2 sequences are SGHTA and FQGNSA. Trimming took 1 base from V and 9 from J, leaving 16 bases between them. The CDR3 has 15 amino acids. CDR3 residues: CASSLGAGKRGEQFF. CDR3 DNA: TGTGCCAGCAGCTTAGGCGCAGGGAAACGGGGTGAGCAGTTCTTC.

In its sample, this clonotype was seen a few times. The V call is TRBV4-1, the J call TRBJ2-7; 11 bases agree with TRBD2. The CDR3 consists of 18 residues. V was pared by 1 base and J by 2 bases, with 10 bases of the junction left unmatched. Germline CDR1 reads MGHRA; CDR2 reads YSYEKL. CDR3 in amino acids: CASSQVGLAGGEAYEQYF. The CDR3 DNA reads TGCGCCAGCAGCCAAGTTGGGCTAGCGGGAGGAGAGGCCTACGAGCAGTACTTC.